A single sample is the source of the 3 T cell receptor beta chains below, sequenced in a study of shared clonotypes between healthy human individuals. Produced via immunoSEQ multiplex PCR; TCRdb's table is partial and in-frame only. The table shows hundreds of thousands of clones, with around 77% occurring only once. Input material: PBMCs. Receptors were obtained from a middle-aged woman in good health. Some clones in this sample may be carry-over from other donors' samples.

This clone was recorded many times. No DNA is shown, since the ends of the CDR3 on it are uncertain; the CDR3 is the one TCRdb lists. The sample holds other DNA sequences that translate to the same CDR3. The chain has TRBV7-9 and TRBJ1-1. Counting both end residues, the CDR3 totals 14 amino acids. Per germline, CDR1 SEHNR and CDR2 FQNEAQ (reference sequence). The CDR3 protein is CASSFVGAGTEALF.

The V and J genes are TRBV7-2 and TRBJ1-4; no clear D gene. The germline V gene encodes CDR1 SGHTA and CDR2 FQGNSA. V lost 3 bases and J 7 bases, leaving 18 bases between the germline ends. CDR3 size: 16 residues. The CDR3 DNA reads TGTGCCAGCAGCTTGGGTGTTTCTCGACCCTCTGAAAAACTGTTTTTT. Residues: CASSLGVSRPSEKLFF.

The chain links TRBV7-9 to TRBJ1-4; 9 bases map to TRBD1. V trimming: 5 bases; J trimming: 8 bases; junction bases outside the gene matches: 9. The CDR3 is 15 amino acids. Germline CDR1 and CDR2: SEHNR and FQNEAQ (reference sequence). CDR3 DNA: TGTGCCAGCAGCGCGATACAGGGGGCTGGGGAAAAACTGTTTTTT. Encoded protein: CASSAIQGAGEKLFF.